A single sample is the source of the 9 T cell receptor beta chains below, sequenced in a study of T-cell reconstitution after alpha-beta-depleted transplantation in children. The TCRbeta library was prepared with unique molecular identifiers. TCRdb re-called the PCR reads with MiXCR, one entry per CDR3 protein. Seen here are 700,000 to 950,000 distinct CDR3 sequences, 15% to 20% observed once, and the top ten hold roughly 5%. The sequencing used PBMCs, mostly from graft donor cells, collected 360 days after TCRalphabeta/CD19-depleted stem cell transplant. These receptors came from a male patient under 18 who had a stem cell transplant for acute lymphoblastic leukemia, so the T cells may come from the graft donor.

The chain recombines TRBV3-1 with TRBJ2-7, with D possibly called TRBD1 or TRBD2 (5 bases each). The CDR3 sequence is 14 residues long. Trimming took off 3 bases at V and 2 bases at J, with 11 bases between the two ends. Looked up from germline, CDR1 is LGHDT and CDR2 is YNNKEL (reference sequence). Here the CDR3 DNA reads TGTGCCAGCAGCCAGGGGGTGGGAGCCTACGAGCAGTACTTC. It codes for CASSQGVGAYEQYF.

This clonotype has only a few counts. The chain combines TRBV5-1 with TRBJ2-5, with a tentative D call TRBD1 (5 bases). This CDR3 contains 13 residues. Trimming removed 1 base from V and 4 bases from J, with 8 bases in between. CDR1 and CDR2 (germline): SGHRS, YFSETQ. The CDR3: CASSLPDRETQYF. The CDR3, as DNA: TGCGCCAGCAGCTTGCCCGACAGAGAGACCCAGTACTTC.

At least ten counts were recorded for this clonotype. The gene calls are TRBV20-1 and TRBJ2-1, with 14 bases that match TRBD2. This CDR3 region has 13 residues. With V trimmed by 5 bases and J by 9 bases, 3 bases remained unmatched. Germline lookup yields CDR1 DFQATT and CDR2 SNEGSKA (reference sequence). DNA for the CDR3: TGCAGTGCTCCGGGACTAGCGGGAGTTGAGCAGTTCTTC. This translates into CSAPGLAGVEQFF.

The rearrangement uses TRBV5-5 and TRBJ2-5, with D unclear. Germline V gene lookup returns CDR1 SGHKS and CDR2 YYEKEE (reference sequence). The CDR3 sequence is 16 residues long. The V end was cut by 2 bases, the J end by 1 base, with 15 bases between. In DNA form, the CDR3 reads TGTGCCAGCAGCTTTTACCCGATAGGGCCCCAAGAGACCCAGTACTTC. Its protein product is CASSFYPIGPQETQYF.

This clonotype has a handful of counts. This chain uses TRBV5-1 with TRBJ1-4; D ambiguous. The CDR3 has 13 residues. The V end lost 2 bases, the J end lost 8 bases, and 10 bases lay between the germline ends. Per germline, CDR1 SGHRS and CDR2 YFSETQ. The CDR3 loop is CASSLRSWEKLFF. DNA of the CDR3: TGCGCCAGCAGCTTAAGGAGTTGGGAAAAACTGTTTTTT.

The chain combines TRBV4-1 with TRBJ2-3, with D hard to call. Per the germline V gene, CDR1 is MGHRA and CDR2 is YSYEKL. Trimming shortened V by 1 base and J by 9 bases, and 11 bases separated the two germline ends. The CDR3 runs 13 residues. CDR3 sequence: CASSQVTVETQYF. The CDR3 nucleotides read TGCGCCAGCAGCCAAGTGACTGTAGAGACGCAGTATTTT.

The chain combines TRBV5-1 with TRBJ2-7, with unresolved D. The germline CDR1 and CDR2 sequences are SGHRS and YFSETQ. The CDR3 sequence is 14 residues long. Trimming shortened V by 0 bases and J by 5 bases, and 12 bases separated the two germline ends. DNA of the CDR3: TGCGCCAGCAGCTTGGACCGGGTGGAGAACGAGCAGTACTTC. Residues: CASSLDRVENEQYF.

This clonotype was found a few times. This chain uses TRBV5-1 with TRBJ2-5, with D perhaps matching TRBD2 (5 bases). Trimming removed 4 bases at V and 4 bases at J, with 11 bases between. The germline CDR1 and CDR2 sequences are SGHRS and YFSETQ. This CDR3 is built from 13 residues. CDR3 DNA sequence: TGCGCCAGCAGCACAATGAGCGGAGAGACCCAGTACTTC. Amino acids: CASSTMSGETQYF.

This clonotype was observed a handful of times. This chain connects TRBV5-1 to TRBJ2-1, with D possibly called TRBD1 or TRBD2 (5 bases each). With 4 bases removed from V and 4 bases from J, the gap between germline ends came to 24 bases. Germline V gene sequence: CDR1 SGHRS, CDR2 YFSETQ. This CDR3 comprises 18 residues. The CDR3 bases are TGCGCCAGCAGCGGGGGTCAAGCCATCACCAAAAATTACAATGAGCAGTTCTTC. It codes for CASSGGQAITKNYNEQFF.